The 11 T cell receptor beta chains below were found in one sample sequenced in a study of identical twins. Each CDR3 protein is one row after TCRdb ran MiXCR on the 5' RACE reads. The data contain 600,000 to 800,000 distinct CDR3 sequences, approximately 22% of them singletons. These same data were also listed under a study on T cells expressing NK-cell markers.

What was sequenced was PBMCs. The receptors here all came from a woman between 18 and 29 years old in good health.

This clonotype appeared many times. The chain combines TRBV4-3 with TRBJ2-1; 8 positions agree with TRBD1. The V segment lost 2 bases and the J segment 7 bases; nucleotides outside the gene matches: 10. The CDR3 runs to 16 residues. Germline values: CDR1 LGHNA, CDR2 YSLEER. In nucleotides, the CDR3 is TGCGCCAGCAGCCAAATTACGGGGACAGGTTATAATGAGCAGTTCTTC. Translation gives CASSQITGTGYNEQFF.

The chain employs TRBV2 and TRBJ1-2, with 9 bases that match TRBD1. The CDR3 has 14 residues. J gave up 4 bases and V 6 bases, and 6 bases lay outside the gene matches. Germline values: CDR1 SNHLY, CDR2 FYNNEI. CDR3 loop: CASRGQGGSYGYTF. Here the CDR3 DNA reads TGTGCCAGCAGGGGACAGGGCGGATCCTATGGCTACACCTTC.

This clonotype turned up a few times. The chain is built from TRBV5-1 and TRBJ2-3; 10 bases line up with TRBD2. There are 16 residues in the CDR3. CDR1 is SGHRS, CDR2 YFSETQ, per germline. The V and J ends lost 0 bases and 2 bases, in that order; junction bases with no gene match: 3. DNA of the CDR3: TGCGCCAGCAGCTTGGGGACTAGCGGATACACAGATACGCAGTATTTT. As protein: CASSLGTSGYTDTQYF.

The chain carries TRBV9 and TRBJ2-1; D uncertain. The V gene lost 8 bases and the J gene lost 8 bases, with 20 bases spanning the gap. Germline CDR1 and CDR2: SGDLS and YYNGEE. The CDR3 extends over 14 amino acids. CDR3 sequence: CASSRVQQKDEQFF. The DNA for the CDR3 is TGTGCCAGTTCCCGCGTTCAGCAGAAGGATGAGCAGTTCTTC.

The CDR3 loop reads CSVLTPGTDTQYF. CDR3 sequence (DNA): TGCAGTGTCTTAACGCCGGGCACAGATACGCAGTATTTT. V is TRBV20-1 and J is TRBJ2-3; no firm D call. V lost 7 bases and J lost 1, with 12 bases in between. Germline loops: CDR1 DFQATT, CDR2 SNEGSKA (reference sequence). The CDR3 contains 13 residues.

For the CDR3, the DNA is TGCAGTGCCAACCAGGGACTAGCGGGTTACGAGCAGTACTTC. This codes for CSANQGLAGYEQYF. The V and J genes are TRBV20-1 and TRBJ2-7, with 12 bases aligning to TRBD2. Germline assignment: CDR1 DFQATT and CDR2 SNEGSKA (reference sequence). The CDR3 length is 14 residues. J gave up 4 bases and V 6 bases, and 7 bases lay outside the gene matches.

There are many counts of this clonotype. V and J are TRBV12-3 or TRBV12-4 and TRBJ2-3; no clear D. The CDR3 consists of 15 residues. With 5 bases removed from V and 1 base from J, the gap between germline ends came to 13 bases. The CDR3 is CASSPRLHGTDTQYF. The CDR3 nucleotides are TGTGCCAGCAGTCCTCGACTCCATGGCACAGATACGCAGTATTTT.

This clonotype was recorded a few times. The rearrangement uses TRBV4-3 and TRBJ2-1; D is uncertain. The ends were cut back, 4 bases at V and 6 bases at J, with 10 bases in the middle. The CDR3 runs 13 residues. CDR1 and CDR2 from the germline V gene are LGHNA and YSLEER. The CDR3 DNA follows: TGCGCCAGCAGCCGACAAGGAAGCAATGAGCAGTTCTTC. Translation gives CASSRQGSNEQFF.

The V gene is TRBV6-2 or TRBV6-3, the J gene TRBJ2-1, with 12 bases identical to TRBD2. This CDR3 contains 17 residues. From germline, CDR1 is MNHEY and CDR2 SVGEGT. After removal of 0 bases from V and 4 bases from J, the junction contained 4 bases not matched to a gene. CDR3 in DNA: TGTGCCAGCAGTTACTCGAAGACTAGCGGGAGTTACAATGAGCAGTTCTTC. This gives the protein CASSYSKTSGSYNEQFF.

The genes are TRBV12-5 and TRBJ2-1, with D possibly TRBD1 on 6 matching bases. The germline V and J ends were trimmed by 9 bases and 7 bases, with 19 bases remaining between them. The CDR3 sequence is 14 residues long. Germline V gene data show CDR1 as LGHNT and CDR2 as FRNRAP. The DNA of the CDR3 is TGTGCTAGCACCCCTGGACAGAGAAGAAATGAGCAGTTCTTC. Protein sequence: CASTPGQRRNEQFF.

This clonotype was observed many times. The V and J genes are TRBV12-3 or TRBV12-4 and TRBJ1-1; tentative D call: TRBD1 (6 bases). The CDR3 loop spans 15 amino acids. V was clipped by 4 bases and J by 1 base, with 13 bases between them. CDR3: CASSSRGTENTEAFF. CDR3 DNA: TGTGCCAGCAGTTCAAGGGGGACCGAGAACACTGAAGCTTTCTTT.